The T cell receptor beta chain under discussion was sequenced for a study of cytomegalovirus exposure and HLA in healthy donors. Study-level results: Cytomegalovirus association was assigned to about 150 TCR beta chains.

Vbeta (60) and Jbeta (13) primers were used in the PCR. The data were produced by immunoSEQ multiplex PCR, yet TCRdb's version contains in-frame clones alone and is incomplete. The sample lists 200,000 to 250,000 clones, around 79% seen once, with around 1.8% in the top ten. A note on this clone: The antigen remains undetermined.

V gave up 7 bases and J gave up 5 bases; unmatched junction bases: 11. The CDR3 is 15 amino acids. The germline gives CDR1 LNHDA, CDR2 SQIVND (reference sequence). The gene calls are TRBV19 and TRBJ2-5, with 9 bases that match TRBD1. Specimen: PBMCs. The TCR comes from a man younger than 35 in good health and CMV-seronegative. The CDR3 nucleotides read TGTGCCAGTACCCCGGGGGACAGGGTTATCGAGACCCAGTACTTC. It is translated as CASTPGDRVIETQYF.